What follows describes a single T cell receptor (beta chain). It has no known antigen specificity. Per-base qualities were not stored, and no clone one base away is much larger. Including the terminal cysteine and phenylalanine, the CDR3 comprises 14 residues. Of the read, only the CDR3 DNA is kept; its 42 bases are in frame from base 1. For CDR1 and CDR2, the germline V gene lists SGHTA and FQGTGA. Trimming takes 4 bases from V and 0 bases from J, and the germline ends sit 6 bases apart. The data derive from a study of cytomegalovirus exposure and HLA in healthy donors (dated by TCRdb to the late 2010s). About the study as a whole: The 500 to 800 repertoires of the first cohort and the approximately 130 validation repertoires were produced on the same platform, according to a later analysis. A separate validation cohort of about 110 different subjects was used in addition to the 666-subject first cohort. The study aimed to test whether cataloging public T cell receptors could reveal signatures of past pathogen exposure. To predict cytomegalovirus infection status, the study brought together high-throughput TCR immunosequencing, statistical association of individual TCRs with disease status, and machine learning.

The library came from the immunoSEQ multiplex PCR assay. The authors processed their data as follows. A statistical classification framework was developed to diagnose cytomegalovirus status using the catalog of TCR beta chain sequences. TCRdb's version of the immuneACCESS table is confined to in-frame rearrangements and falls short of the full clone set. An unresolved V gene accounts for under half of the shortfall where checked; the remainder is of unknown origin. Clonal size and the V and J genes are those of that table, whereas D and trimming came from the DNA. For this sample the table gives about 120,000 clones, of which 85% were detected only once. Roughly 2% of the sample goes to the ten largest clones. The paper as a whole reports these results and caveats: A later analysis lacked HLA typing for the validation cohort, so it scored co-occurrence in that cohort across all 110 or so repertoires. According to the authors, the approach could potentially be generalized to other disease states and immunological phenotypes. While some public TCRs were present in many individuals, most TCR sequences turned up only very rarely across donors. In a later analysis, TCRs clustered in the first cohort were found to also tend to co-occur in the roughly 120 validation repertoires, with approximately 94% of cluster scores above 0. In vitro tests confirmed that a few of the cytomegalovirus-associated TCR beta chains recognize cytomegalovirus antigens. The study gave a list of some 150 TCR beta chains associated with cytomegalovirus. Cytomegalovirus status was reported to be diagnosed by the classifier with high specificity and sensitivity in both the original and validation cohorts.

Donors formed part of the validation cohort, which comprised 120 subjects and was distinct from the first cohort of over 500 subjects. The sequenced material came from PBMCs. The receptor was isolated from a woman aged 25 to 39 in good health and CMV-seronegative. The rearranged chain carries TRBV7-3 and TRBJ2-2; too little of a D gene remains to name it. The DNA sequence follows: TGTGCCAGCAGCTGGGCAGCGAACACCGGGGAGCTGTTTTTT. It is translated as CASSWAANTGELFF.